Sequencing of this TCR beta chain was carried out in a study of T cell changes during pregnancy in multiple sclerosis. Clones were sequenced by immunoSEQ multiplex PCR, and TCRdb holds only the in-frame ones, with some missing. The sample has 25,000 to 35,000 clones, roughly 89% seen once; the top ten hold 10%. The TCR sequence derives from a female donor with multiple sclerosis, enrolled in a pregnancy study. The sample consisted of CD8+ T cells from peripheral blood mononuclear cells, taken in the second trimester of pregnancy.

CDR3 bases: TGTGCCAGCAGCCCGCGACCTTTTGAGGACACTGAAGCTTTCTTT. It encodes CASSPRPFEDTEAFF. The V gene is TRBV7-6, the J gene TRBJ1-1; D not resolved. CDR3 length equals 15 residues. Germline V gene lookup returns CDR1 SGHVS and CDR2 FNYEAQ. V was shortened by 5 bases and J by 3 bases, with 16 bases between the two germline ends. Filled out from reference TRBV7-6 and TRBJ1-1, the complete variable domain reads GAGVSQSPRYKVTKRGQDVALRCDPISGHVSLYWYRQALGQGPEFLTYFNYEAQQDKSGLPNDRFSAERPEGSISTLTIQRTEQRDSAMYRCASSPRPFEDTEAFFGQGTRLTVV.